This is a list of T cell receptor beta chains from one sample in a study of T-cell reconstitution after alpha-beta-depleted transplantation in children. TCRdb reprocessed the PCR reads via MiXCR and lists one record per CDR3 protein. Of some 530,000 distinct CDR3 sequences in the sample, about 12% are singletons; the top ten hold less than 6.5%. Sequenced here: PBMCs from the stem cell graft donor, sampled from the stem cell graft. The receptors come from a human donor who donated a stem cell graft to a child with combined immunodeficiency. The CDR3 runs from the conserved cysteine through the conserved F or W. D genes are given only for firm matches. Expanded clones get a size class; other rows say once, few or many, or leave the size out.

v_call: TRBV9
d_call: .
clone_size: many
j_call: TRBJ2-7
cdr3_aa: CASSVEVSNYEQYF
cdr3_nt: TGTGCCAGCAGCGTAGAGGTCTCGAACTACGAGCAGTACTTC

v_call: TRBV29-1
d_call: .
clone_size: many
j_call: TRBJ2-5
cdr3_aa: CSVEQRASGETQYF
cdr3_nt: TGCAGCGTTGAACAGCGAGCCTCAGGGGAGACCCAGTACTTC

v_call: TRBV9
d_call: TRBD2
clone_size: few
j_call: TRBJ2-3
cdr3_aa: CASSDPTRTSGSTDTQYF
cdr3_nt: TGTGCCAGCAGCGATCCTACACGGACTAGCGGGAGCACAGATACGCAGTATTTT

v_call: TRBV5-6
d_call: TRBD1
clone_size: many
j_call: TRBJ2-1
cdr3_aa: CASSPGTGFEQFF
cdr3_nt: TGTGCCAGCAGTCCCGGGACAGGGTTTGAGCAGTTCTTC

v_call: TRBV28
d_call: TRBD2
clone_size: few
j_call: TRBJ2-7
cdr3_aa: CASRLGGEYEQYF
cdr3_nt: TGTGCCAGCCGTTTGGGGGGGGAATACGAGCAGTACTTC

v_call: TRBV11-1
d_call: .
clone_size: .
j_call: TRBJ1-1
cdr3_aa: CASSTGRGIQGAFF
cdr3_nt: TGTGCCAGCAGCACGGGAAGGGGCATACAAGGAGCTTTCTTT

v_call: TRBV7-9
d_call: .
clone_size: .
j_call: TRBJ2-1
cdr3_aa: CASSLAELGGEQFF
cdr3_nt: TGTGCCAGCAGCTTAGCGGAGTTGGGTGGTGAGCAGTTCTTC

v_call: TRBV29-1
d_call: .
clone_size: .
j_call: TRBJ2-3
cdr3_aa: CSVLGDTQYF
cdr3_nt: TGCAGCGTTCTTGGGGATACGCAGTATTTT

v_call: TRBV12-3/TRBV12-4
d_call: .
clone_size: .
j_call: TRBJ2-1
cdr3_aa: CASSLTSTSRGEQFF
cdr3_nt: TGTGCCAGCAGCCTGACTTCGACTAGCAGGGGTGAGCAGTTCTTC

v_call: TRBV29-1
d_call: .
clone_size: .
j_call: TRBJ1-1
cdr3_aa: CSATGTGNTEAFF
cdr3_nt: TGCAGCGCTACAGGGACTGGGAACACTGAAGCTTTCTTT

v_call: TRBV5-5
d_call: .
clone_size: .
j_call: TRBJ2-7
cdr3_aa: CASSLLKSSYEQYF
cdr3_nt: TGTGCCAGCAGCTTGCTCAAGAGCTCCTACGAGCAGTACTTC

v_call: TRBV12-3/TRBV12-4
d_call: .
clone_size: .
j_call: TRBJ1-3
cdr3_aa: CASSNSYGNTIYF
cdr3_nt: TGTGCCAGCAGCAATAGTTATGGAAACACCATATATTTT

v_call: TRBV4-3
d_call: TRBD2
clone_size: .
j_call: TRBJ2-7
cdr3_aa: CASSHSVAGVNEQYF
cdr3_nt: TGCGCCAGCAGCCATTCGGTAGCGGGAGTCAACGAGCAGTACTTC

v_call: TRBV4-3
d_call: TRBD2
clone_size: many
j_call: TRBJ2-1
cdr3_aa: CASSQRAGYWQSYNEQFF
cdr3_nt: TGCGCCAGCAGCCAAAGAGCGGGATATTGGCAATCGTACAATGAGCAGTTCTTC

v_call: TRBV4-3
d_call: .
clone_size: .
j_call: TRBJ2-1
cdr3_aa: CASSQELNSYNEQFF
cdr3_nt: TGCGCCAGCAGCCAAGAGTTAAACTCCTACAATGAGCAGTTCTTC

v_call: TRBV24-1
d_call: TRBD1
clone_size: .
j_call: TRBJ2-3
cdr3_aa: CATGDRVTDTQYF
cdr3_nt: TGTGCCACCGGGGACAGGGTGACAGATACGCAGTATTTT

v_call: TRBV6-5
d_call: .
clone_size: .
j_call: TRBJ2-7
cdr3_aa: CASSYSAGGDFYEQYF
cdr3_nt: TGTGCCAGCAGTTACTCGGCTGGGGGAGACTTCTACGAGCAGTACTTC

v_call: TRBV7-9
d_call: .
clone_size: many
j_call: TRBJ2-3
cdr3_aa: CASSLVVAVDTQYF
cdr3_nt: TGTGCCAGCAGCTTAGTAGTCGCGGTAGATACGCAGTATTTT

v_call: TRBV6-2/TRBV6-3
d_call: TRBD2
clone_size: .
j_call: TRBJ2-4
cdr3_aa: CASSWTSGRPRFNIQYF
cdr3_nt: TGTGCCAGCAGTTGGACTAGCGGGAGGCCCCGGTTTAACATTCAGTACTTC

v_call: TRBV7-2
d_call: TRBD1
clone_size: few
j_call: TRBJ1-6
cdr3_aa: CASSLGQVSSYNSPLHF
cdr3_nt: TGTGCCAGCAGCTTGGGACAGGTGTCCTCCTATAATTCACCCCTCCACTTT

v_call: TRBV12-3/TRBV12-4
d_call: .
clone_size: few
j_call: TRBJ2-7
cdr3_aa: CASSPDPSYEQYF
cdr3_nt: TGTGCCAGCAGTCCTGACCCATCCTACGAGCAGTACTTC

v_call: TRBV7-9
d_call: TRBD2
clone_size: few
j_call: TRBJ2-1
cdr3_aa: CASSPTLRLAIYNEQFF
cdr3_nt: TGTGCCAGCAGCCCCACCCTCAGACTAGCCATCTACAATGAGCAGTTCTTC

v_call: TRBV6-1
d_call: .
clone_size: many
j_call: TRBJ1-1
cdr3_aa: CASSENPGQPNTEAFF
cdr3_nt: TGTGCCAGCAGTGAGAACCCAGGACAGCCGAACACTGAAGCTTTCTTT

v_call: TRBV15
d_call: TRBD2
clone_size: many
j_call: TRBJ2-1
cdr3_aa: CATSRELAGDNEQFF
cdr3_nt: TGTGCCACCAGCAGAGAATTAGCGGGCGACAATGAGCAGTTCTTC

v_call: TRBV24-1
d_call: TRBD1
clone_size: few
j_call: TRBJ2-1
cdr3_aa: CATSDRVFLNEQFF
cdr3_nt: TGTGCCACCTCGGACAGGGTCTTTTTGAATGAGCAGTTCTTC

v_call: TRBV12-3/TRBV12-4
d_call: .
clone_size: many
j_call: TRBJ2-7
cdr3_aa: CASSFLPHYEQYF
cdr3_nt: TGTGCCAGCAGTTTTCTCCCTCACTACGAGCAGTACTTC

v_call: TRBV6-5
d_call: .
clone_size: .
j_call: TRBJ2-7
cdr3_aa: CASSYSIGAGPTYEQYF
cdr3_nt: TGTGCCAGCAGTTACTCGATCGGGGCAGGGCCCACCTACGAGCAGTACTTC

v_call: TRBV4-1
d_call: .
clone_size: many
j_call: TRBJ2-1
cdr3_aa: CASSLILIGGEYNEQFF
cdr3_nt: TGCGCCAGCAGCCTCATACTAATAGGTGGGGAGTACAATGAGCAGTTCTTC

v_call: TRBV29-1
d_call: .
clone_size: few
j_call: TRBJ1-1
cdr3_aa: CSVENHTTEAFF
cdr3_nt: TGCAGCGTTGAGAATCATACGACTGAAGCTTTCTTT

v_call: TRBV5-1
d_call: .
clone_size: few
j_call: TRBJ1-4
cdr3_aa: CASSFSSGQGEKLFF
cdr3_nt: TGCGCCAGCAGCTTCTCATCGGGCCAGGGGGAAAAACTGTTTTTT

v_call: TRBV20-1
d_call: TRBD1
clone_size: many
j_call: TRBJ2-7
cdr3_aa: CSARDRGPYEQYF
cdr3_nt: TGCAGTGCTCGGGACAGGGGTCCGTACGAGCAGTACTTC

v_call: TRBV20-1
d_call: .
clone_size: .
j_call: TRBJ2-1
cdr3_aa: CSASLYGEQFF
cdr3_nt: TGCAGTGCTAGCCTCTACGGTGAGCAGTTCTTC